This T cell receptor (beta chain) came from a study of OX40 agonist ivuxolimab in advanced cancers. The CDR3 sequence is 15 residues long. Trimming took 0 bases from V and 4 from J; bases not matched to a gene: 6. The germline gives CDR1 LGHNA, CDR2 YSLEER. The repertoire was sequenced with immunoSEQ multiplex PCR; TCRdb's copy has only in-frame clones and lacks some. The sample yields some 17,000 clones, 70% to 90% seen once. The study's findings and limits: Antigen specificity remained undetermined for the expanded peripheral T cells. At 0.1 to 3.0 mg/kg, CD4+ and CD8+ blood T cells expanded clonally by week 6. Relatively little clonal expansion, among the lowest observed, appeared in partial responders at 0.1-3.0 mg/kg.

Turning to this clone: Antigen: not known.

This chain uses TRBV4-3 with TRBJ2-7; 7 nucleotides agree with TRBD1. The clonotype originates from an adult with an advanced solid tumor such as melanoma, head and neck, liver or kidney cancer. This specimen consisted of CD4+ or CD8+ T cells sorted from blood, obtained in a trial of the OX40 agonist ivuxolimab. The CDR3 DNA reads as TGCGCCAGCAGCCAAGACGCAGGGGGACCTTACGAGCAGTACTTC. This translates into CASSQDAGGPYEQYF.